A selection of T cell receptor beta chains follows, all from one sample in a study of vaccination and CD4 T cells after COVID-19. No cognate antigen is known for these TCRs. TCRdb used MiXCR to reprocess the PCR reads, holding one entry per CDR3 protein. The sample includes 9,500 to 15,000 distinct CDR3 sequences, around 60% of them seen just once. The sequencing sample was made of CD4+ T cells from blood, cultured in vitro. The receptors were gathered from a human donor who had recovered from COVID-19. The CDR3 runs from the conserved cysteine through the conserved F or W. A D gene is named only where the DNA matches it firmly. The size field is filled for only some rows; it gives once, few, many or a size class.

cdr3_length d_call clone_size j_call v_call cdr3_aa cdr3_nt
12 . few TRBJ2-7 TRBV28 CASKSHPYEQYF TGTGCCAGCAAGTCACATCCCTACGAGCAGTACTTC
16 . few TRBJ1-5 TRBV10-3 CAISESNGVSNQPQHF TGTGCCATCAGTGAGAGCAATGGGGTGAGCAATCAGCCCCAGCATTTT
16 TRBD1 . TRBJ2-5 TRBV5-1 CASSGGTGGYQETQYF TGCGCCAGCAGCGGCGGGACAGGGGGCTACCAAGAGACCCAGTACTTC
14 . . TRBJ2-3 TRBV28 CASSLIRSADTQYF TGTGCCAGCAGTTTGATAAGGTCTGCAGATACGCAGTATTTT
13 . . TRBJ1-5 TRBV30 CAWSQGTSQPQHF TGTGCCTGGAGTCAGGGCACCAGTCAGCCCCAGCATTTT
13 . . TRBJ2-1 TRBV7-3 CASSLTGGNEQFF TGTGCCAGCAGCTTAACGGGGGGCAACGAGCAGTTCTTC
14 . . TRBJ1-1 TRBV6-2/TRBV6-3 CASRGARTNTEAFF TGTGCCAGCAGAGGCGCCAGGACAAACACTGAAGCTTTCTTT
14 TRBD2 . TRBJ2-1 TRBV10-3 CAISGTSVGDEQFF TGTGCCATCAGCGGAACTAGCGTTGGCGATGAGCAGTTCTTC
13 . . TRBJ1-1 TRBV12-3/TRBV12-4 CASSFGRNTEAFF TGTGCCAGCAGTTTCGGGAGAAACACTGAAGCTTTCTTT
13 . . TRBJ2-1 TRBV10-1 CASSGGVGDEQFF TGCGCCAGCAGTGGCGGGGTGGGGGACGAGCAGTTCTTC
14 . once TRBJ2-3 TRBV4-3 CASSQARETDTQYF TGCGCCAGCAGCCAAGCGCGGGAAACAGATACGCAGTATTTT
14 TRBD1 . TRBJ2-7 TRBV20-1 CSSDAGQGTSEQYF TGCAGCTCGGACGCGGGACAGGGGACCAGCGAGCAGTACTTC
15 . . TRBJ1-2 TRBV19 CASSIGSLLPYGYTF TGTGCCAGTAGTATAGGGTCTCTTCTGCCATATGGCTACACCTTC
13 . . TRBJ2-1 TRBV12-3/TRBV12-4 CASTPSSYNEQFF TGTGCCAGCACTCCCAGCTCCTACAATGAGCAGTTCTTC
14 . once TRBJ2-5 TRBV12-3/TRBV12-4 CASSGGRSQETQYF TGTGCCAGCAGTGGCGGACGGTCACAAGAGACCCAGTACTTC
14 . . TRBJ2-3 TRBV20-1 CSGEGQGTTDTQYF TGCAGTGGAGAAGGGCAGGGGACCACAGATACGCAGTATTTT
15 . once TRBJ2-7 TRBV19 CASSLRRGTSYEQYF TGTGCCAGTAGTCTCCGTCGGGGGACCTCCTACGAGCAGTACTTC
13 . few TRBJ2-7 TRBV20-1 CSASDRHLYEQYF TGCAGTGCTAGTGACAGGCATCTATACGAGCAGTACTTC
15 TRBD2 . TRBJ2-7 TRBV5-1 CASSWTSGRGHEQYF TGCGCCAGCAGCTGGACTAGCGGGAGGGGCCACGAGCAGTACTTC
14 . few TRBJ1-5 TRBV6-5 CASSSQTVNQPQHF TGTGCCAGCAGTTCCCAAACAGTGAATCAGCCCCAGCATTTT
22 . . TRBJ2-5 TRBV5-6 CASSLTGFLRGLGEPNGETQYF TGTGCCAGCAGCTTGACAGGGTTCCTTCGAGGATTGGGGGAGCCCAATGGGGAGACCCAGTACTTC
14 . . TRBJ1-5 TRBV2 CASRGGIPNQPQHF TGTGCCAGCAGAGGGGGGATTCCCAATCAGCCCCAGCATTTT
15 . . TRBJ1-2 TRBV12-3/TRBV12-4 CASRTTGTQAAGYTF TGTGCCAGCAGAACAACCGGGACTCAAGCGGCAGGCTACACCTTC
13 . . TRBJ2-7 TRBV6-1 CASSRDPKTGLYF TGTGCCAGCAGTCGGGACCCCAAAACCGGGCTGTACTTC
13 . few TRBJ2-3 TRBV7-9 CASSPGSTDTQYF TGTGCCAGCAGCCCTGGGAGCACAGATACGCAGTATTTT
15 . . TRBJ1-1 TRBV7-8 CASNNGRFRHTEAFF TGTGCCAGCAACAACGGAAGATTCCGGCACACTGAAGCTTTCTTT
17 TRBD2 . TRBJ2-2 TRBV6-2/TRBV6-3 CASSYGKGLGGTGELFF TGTGCCAGCAGTTACGGAAAGGGACTAGGCGGTACCGGGGAACTGTTTTTT
15 TRBD1 . TRBJ2-3 TRBV6-1 CASSTGTGGTDTQYF TGTGCCAGCAGCACCGGGACAGGGGGCACAGATACGCAGTATTTT
13 TRBD1 . TRBJ1-1 TRBV7-2 CASSRGTGDDAFF TGTGCCAGCAGCCGCGGGACAGGGGATGATGCTTTCTTT
16 . once TRBJ2-2 TRBV15 CASSAISKRNTGELFF TGTGCCTCCTCGGCAATTTCCAAACGCAACACCGGGGAGCTGTTTTTT
16 TRBD2 . TRBJ2-5 TRBV7-7 CASSLGTSGPQETQYF TGTGCCAGCAGCTTGGGGACTAGCGGGCCGCAAGAGACCCAGTACTTC
15 TRBD2 few TRBJ2-5 TRBV2 CASRGGTLSGETQYF TGTGCCAGCAGGGGGGGGACTCTTAGTGGGGAGACCCAGTACTTC
14 . few TRBJ1-2 TRBV6-2/TRBV6-3 CASSDASSNYGYTF TGTGCCAGCAGTGATGCCAGCTCGAACTATGGCTACACCTTC